Given below is one T cell receptor (beta chain) in context. The source of the sample is a study of shared clonotypes between healthy human individuals. Study details: The donor group consisted of two women and a few men, aged 18 to 49.

V dropped 5 bases and J dropped 6; count of bases not matched to a gene: 10. The CDR3 is 16 residues long. The germline V gene encodes CDR1 SGHNT and CDR2 YYREEE (reference sequence). For each subset, genomic DNA was distributed in equal portions over several immunoSEQ plates. Tens of thousands of T cell genomes (approximately 0.2 ug DNA) went into each sorted-subset replicate. The repertoire was sequenced with immunoSEQ multiplex PCR; TCRdb's copy has only in-frame clones and lacks some. The sample consists of roughly 2.2 million clones, approximately 95% of them appearing once. The sequenced sample was naive CD4+ T cells from PBMCs. Subset specified: CD45RA+ positively selected. This receptor was taken from a man in his late teens or twenties in good health. Some clones in this sample may be carry-over from other donors' samples. The V gene is TRBV5-4, the J gene TRBJ2-1, with 11 bases matching TRBD2. The CDR3 DNA reads TGTGCCAGCAGGACAAGCCTAGCGGGAGGATTCAATGAGCAGTTCTTC. Protein product: CASRTSLAGGFNEQFF.